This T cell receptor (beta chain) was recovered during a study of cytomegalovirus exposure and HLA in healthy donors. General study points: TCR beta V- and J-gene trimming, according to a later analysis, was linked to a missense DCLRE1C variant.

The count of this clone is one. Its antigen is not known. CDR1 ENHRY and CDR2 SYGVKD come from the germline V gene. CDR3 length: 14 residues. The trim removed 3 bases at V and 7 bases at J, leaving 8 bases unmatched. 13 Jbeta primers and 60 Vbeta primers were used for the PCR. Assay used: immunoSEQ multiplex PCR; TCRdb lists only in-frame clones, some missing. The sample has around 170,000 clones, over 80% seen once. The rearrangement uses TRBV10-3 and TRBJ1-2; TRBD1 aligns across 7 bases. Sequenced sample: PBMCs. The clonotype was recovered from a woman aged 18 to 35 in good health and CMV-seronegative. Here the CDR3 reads CAISDSQGKGGYTF. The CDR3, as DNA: TGTGCCATCAGTGATTCACAGGGGAAGGGTGGCTACACCTTC.